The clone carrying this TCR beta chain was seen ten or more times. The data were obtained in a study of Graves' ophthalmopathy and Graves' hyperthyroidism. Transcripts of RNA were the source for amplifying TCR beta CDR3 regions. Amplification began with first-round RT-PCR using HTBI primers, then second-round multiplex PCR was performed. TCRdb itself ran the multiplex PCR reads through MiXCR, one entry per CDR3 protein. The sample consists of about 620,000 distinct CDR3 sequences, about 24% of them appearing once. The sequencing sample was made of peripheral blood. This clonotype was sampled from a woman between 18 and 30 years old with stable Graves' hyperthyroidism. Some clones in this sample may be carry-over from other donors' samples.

Here the CDR3 DNA reads TGTGCCAGCAGCTCTAACACAGGTCTTCGGGGTAATCAGCCCCAGCATTTT. Residues: CASSSNTGLRGNQPQHF. J is TRBJ1-5 and V is TRBV7-8, with a possible D match to TRBD1 (5 bases). Trimming left V 4 bases short and J 4 bases short, with 20 bases between. In germline, CDR1 is SGHVS, CDR2 FQNEAQ. This CDR3 region has 17 residues.